This T cell receptor beta chain appears in the sequencing data of a study of early T cells in non-severe SARS-CoV-2 infection. Turning to the study itself: The authors sequenced bulk RNA from unsorted whole blood, leaving chains unpaired.

Individual cDNA molecules were tagged with unique molecular identifiers. TCRdb reprocessed the 5' RACE reads with MiXCR, giving one entry per CDR3 protein. The sample gives roughly 110,000 distinct CDR3 sequences, roughly 11% of which show up once; roughly 8% is in the top ten. There are many counts of this clonotype. CDR1 is DFQATT, CDR2 SNEGSKA, per germline (reference sequence). The CDR3 has 14 residues. Between the trimmed V and J ends, which lost 3 bases and 7 bases, there was a span of 18 bases. The V gene is TRBV20-1, the J gene TRBJ1-1; perhaps TRBD1 as D (6 bases). The clonotype comes from an adult who was a healthcare worker with PCR-confirmed SARS-CoV-2 infection or an uninfected control (not recorded which). Sequences were obtained from whole blood. CDR3 nucleotide sequence: TGCAGTGCTAGGCGGGCCGGGGGGCTGGGTGAAGCTTTCTTT. Translating it yields CSARRAGGLGEAFF.